These T cell receptor beta chains were read from a single sample in a study of glioma-infiltrating T cells after dendritic cell vaccination. TCRdb's copy holds only in-frame clones and misses some; the assay was immunoSEQ multiplex PCR. The data show around 96,000 clones, 79% seen once. The specimen comprised blood, sampled before dendritic cell vaccination. The source of these receptors is a human donor with glioblastoma. The CDR3 runs from the conserved cysteine through the conserved F or W. The D gene is left open where the match is weak. Clone sizes are given selectively: once, few, many, or a class where the clone is expanded.

CDR3nt | CDR3aa | j_gene | d_gene | v_gene | abundance
TGTGCCAGCAGCTCACGGGGGACAGGACCTAACACCATATATTTT | CASSSRGTGPNTIYF | TRBJ1-3 | TRBD1 | TRBV5-4 | few
TGTGCCACCGCGGGGGAGACCCAGTACTTC | CATAGETQYF | TRBJ2-5 | - | TRBV10-3 | once
TGTGCCAGCAGCGAAAGCGACGGGTACTACGAGCAGTACTTC | CASSESDGYYEQYF | TRBJ2-7 | - | TRBV9 | -
TGTGCCAGCAGCCCGGGACAGGGGTTTGGAAACACCATATATTTT | CASSPGQGFGNTIYF | TRBJ1-3 | TRBD1 | TRBV28 | -
TGTGCCAGCAGCCCGATAGCGGGAGGGCCCTATGAGCAGTTCTTC | CASSPIAGGPYEQFF | TRBJ2-1 | TRBD2 | TRBV4-2 | -
TGTGCCAGCAGCTCCTCCGGGACAGGCAAAAACACCATATATTTT | CASSSSGTGKNTIYF | TRBJ1-3 | TRBD1 | TRBV5-6 | -
TGTGCCAGCAGACCGGGACTAGCGGGACCGGAGACCCAGTACTTC | CASRPGLAGPETQYF | TRBJ2-5 | TRBD2 | TRBV7-9 | -
TGCGCCAGCAGCCAGGTGGCAGGGCGTTATGCGACTGAAGCTTTCTTT | CASSQVAGRYATEAFF | TRBJ1-1 | - | TRBV4-1 | few
TGTGCCAGCAGTCCCGCGCCGTCCTACGAGCAGTACTTC | CASSPAPSYEQYF | TRBJ2-7 | - | TRBV6-5 | -
TGCGCCAGCAGCTTGGGACAGGGTGGAAACAATGAGCAGTTCTTC | CASSLGQGGNNEQFF | TRBJ2-1 | TRBD1 | TRBV5-1 | -
TGCGCCAGCAGCTTGACTAGCGGGAGGGGAGGCTCCTACGAGCAGTACTTC | CASSLTSGRGGSYEQYF | TRBJ2-7 | TRBD2 | TRBV5-1 | once
TGTGCCATCAGTGGCCGCGGGAAGATCTACGAGCAGTACTTC | CAISGRGKIYEQYF | TRBJ2-7 | - | TRBV10-3 | -
TGTGCCAGCAGCGCCAGGACAGCCGCATTTGAAGCTTTCTTT | CASSARTAAFEAFF | TRBJ1-1 | - | TRBV5-4 | -
TGTGCCAGCAGGGGAGGGGGGGGGCGGCCATTCCAAGAGACCCAGTACTTC | CASRGGGGRPFQETQYF | TRBJ2-5 | - | TRBV7-6 | -
TGTGCCAGCAGCCAATTTGGGGCAGGACACTACGAGCAGTACTTC | CASSQFGAGHYEQYF | TRBJ2-7 | - | TRBV11-1 | -
TGTGCCAGCAGTTTCCAAGGGACAGGGAACACTGAAGCTTTCTTT | CASSFQGTGNTEAFF | TRBJ1-1 | TRBD1 | TRBV27 | -
TGTGCCAGCAGTATCGCGGGGGGGCTAGAGACCCAGTACTTC | CASSIAGGLETQYF | TRBJ2-5 | TRBD2 | TRBV6-5 | -
TGCGCCAGCAGCGGGACAGGGGAGGTGACTGAAAAACTGTTTTTT | CASSGTGEVTEKLFF | TRBJ1-4 | TRBD1 | TRBV5-1 | -
TGTGCAAGTCGCCCCATGAGGAAAACAGGGGGCGCGCTCTACTACGAGCAGTACTTC | CASRPMRKTGGALYYEQYF | TRBJ2-7 | - | TRBV12-2 | once
TGTGCCAGCAGACCAGCGGGGGGGCTTGATACGCAGTATTTT | CASRPAGGLDTQYF | TRBJ2-3 | TRBD2 | TRBV6-5 | -
TGTGCCAGCAGCCCAAGGACAGGTCGAGGGTTAGGCTACACCTTC | CASSPRTGRGLGYTF | TRBJ1-2 | TRBD1 | TRBV7-9 | -
TGTGCCAGCAGCGCAGGGGCTGGGGCCAACGTCCTGACTTTC | CASSAGAGANVLTF | TRBJ2-6 | - | TRBV7-6 | -
TGCGCCAGCGCCCCCGAGGCTTCGTACCAAGAGACCCAGTACTTC | CASAPEASYQETQYF | TRBJ2-5 | - | TRBV5-1 | -
TGTGCCAGCAGCTTTTTGAGGGTACCCAATCAGCCCCAGCATTTT | CASSFLRVPNQPQHF | TRBJ1-5 | - | TRBV7-8 | -
TGTGCCAGCAGTTCCGTCACAGATACGCAGTATTTT | CASSSVTDTQYF | TRBJ2-3 | - | TRBV27 | few
TGTGCCAGCAGCTCCCATCTGATACTAGCGGGAGCGAAAAGCACAGATACGCAGTATTTT | CASSSHLILAGAKSTDTQYF | TRBJ2-3 | TRBD2 | TRBV9 | once
TGCGCCAGCAGTCGGACAGATCTCCAAGAGACCCAGTACTTC | CASSRTDLQETQYF | TRBJ2-5 | - | TRBV10-1 | -